This T cell receptor (beta chain) originates from a study of blood T cells in healthy people across ages (dated by TCRdb to the mid-2010s). Study-level background: Template switching captured roughly one uniquely barcoded TCR beta cDNA molecule per two T cells in model experiments. The study analyzed two additional independent replicas of 1 million unique cDNA reads from the same blood draw for two donors, one aged 18 to 29 and one aged 80 or older. Using deep sequencing normalized with unique cDNA molecular identifiers, the study measured how TCR beta repertoire diversity changes with age. Four age groups were formed from the donors: young (average approximately 15 years), middle-aged (approximately 40), aged (approximately 60) and long-lived (about 75). Donors of different ages were randomly distributed across sequencing lanes to avoid experimental bias. What the research found in general, with its limitations: Because profiling used bulk unsorted PBMCs, naive and antigen-experienced compartments could not be compared conclusively. Estimates of total diversity based on one million sequenced T cells were considered lower bounds and underestimates. Because the CMV infection status of the donors was unknown, age-related changes in expanded clonotypes may potentially have been confounded. A strong correlation was found between observed TCR beta diversity and the percentage of naive T cells measured by flow cytometry. As age increased, observed TCR beta diversity per million T cells dropped in a roughly linear way, and a significant reduction was already evident by age 40. Compared with the aged group, the long-lived group had more naive CD4+ T cells, fewer expanded clones and increased TCR diversity, a pattern suggesting age selection.

From the cysteine through the phenylalanine, the CDR3 covers 15 amino acids. Only the CDR3 portion is preserved as DNA: 45 bases, with reading frame beginning at the first base. Trimming at the junction amounts to 5 bases on V and 0 bases on J, and the germline ends lie 13 bases apart. From the germline V gene (reference sequence), CDR1 is DFQATT and CDR2 is SNEGSKA. The donors were a few dozen Caucasian individuals from Russia, aged roughly 6 to 100 years, who were systemically healthy. Ten milliliters of peripheral blood were drawn from each donor into EDTA-treated Vacutainer tubes. PBMCs were isolated by Ficoll-Paque density-gradient centrifugation, with at least 7 million obtained per sample. Trizol reagent was used to extract total RNA from PBMCs, with at least 5 micrograms per sample. For every donor, flow cytometry on a PBMC aliquot measured the percentage of naive CD45RAhigh/CD27high T cells.

The library was obtained by 5' RACE. For sequencing, an Illumina HiSeq 2500 was employed. The second PCR ran for about 7 to 11 cycles and used a J-beta primer mix along with a sample-barcoded 5' primer. A unique molecular identifier was introduced onto each TCR beta cDNA molecule by a template-switch 5' adaptor carrying 12 random nucleotides. At least 2.5 million CDR3-containing paired-end reads were obtained from each sample. First-strand cDNA was synthesized from all RNA with the Mint cDNA synthesis kit, primed by a TRBC-specific oligonucleotide. Following uracil-DNA glycosylase treatment, all cDNA underwent a first 18-cycle PCR with the universal primers M1SS and BC2_uni_R. In the source study's methods: For normalization, 1 million high-quality reads were randomly selected from each sample, with every read carrying a distinct molecular identifier. Reads with shared molecular identifiers were discarded instead of being binned into consensus sequences. MiTCR, run with a Q25 quality threshold and the strictest error-elimination algorithm, handled CDR3 identification, clonotype clustering and error correction. A nonparametric unseen species model with Euler transformation was used to estimate lower-bound total TCR beta diversity. TCRdb took the public reads, trimmed them with fastp at Q25, ran MiXCR for clone calling and kept in-frame beta chains. Duplicate CDR3 protein sequences are folded into a single record with the most common DNA and genes. The V and J calls follow TCRdb's processing rather than the paper's. In this sample the table shows approximately 1.5 million distinct CDR3 sequences, 30% to 40% of which occur a single time. The ten largest clones add up to around 10% of the sample.

This clonotype was found a few times. The clone's antigen remains unknown. Per-nucleotide qualities are absent, and no much larger clonotype sits a single base away. This sequence uses TRBV20-1 and TRBJ2-2; TRBD2 is possibly the D segment (6 matching bases). This receptor was obtained from a woman in her 30s in good health. Material: blood. The DNA sequence is given as TGCAGTGCTTCCGGGACTCCCACGAACACCGGGGAGCTGTTTTTT. It codes for CSASGTPTNTGELFF.